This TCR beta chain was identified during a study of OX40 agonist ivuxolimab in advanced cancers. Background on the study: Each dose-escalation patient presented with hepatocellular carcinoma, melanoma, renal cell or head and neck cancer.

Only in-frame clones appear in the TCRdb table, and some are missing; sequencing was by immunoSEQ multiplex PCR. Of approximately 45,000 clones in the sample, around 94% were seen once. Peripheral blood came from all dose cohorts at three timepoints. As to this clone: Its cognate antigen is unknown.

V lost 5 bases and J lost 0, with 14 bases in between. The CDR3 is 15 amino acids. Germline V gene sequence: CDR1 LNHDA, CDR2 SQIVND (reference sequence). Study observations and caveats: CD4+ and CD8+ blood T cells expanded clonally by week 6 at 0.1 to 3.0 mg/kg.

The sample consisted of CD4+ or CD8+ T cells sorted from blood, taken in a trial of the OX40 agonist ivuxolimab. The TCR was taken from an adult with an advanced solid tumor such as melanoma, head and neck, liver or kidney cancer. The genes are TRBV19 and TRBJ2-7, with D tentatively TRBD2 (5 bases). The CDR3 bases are TGTGCCAGTAGTGATGGACTGGGGAGCTCCTACGAGCAGTACTTC. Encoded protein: CASSDGLGSSYEQYF. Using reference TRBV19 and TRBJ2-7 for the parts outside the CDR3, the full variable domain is DGGITQSPKYLFRKEGQNVTLSCEQNLNHDAMYWYRQDPGQGLRLIYYSQIVNDFQKGDIAEGYSVSREKKESFPLTVTSAQKNPTAFYLCASSDGLGSSYEQYFGPGTRLTVT.